This TCR beta chain was recorded in a study of blood T cell repertoires in COVID-19. On the study more broadly: Acute-phase and convalescent COVID-19 samples originated in the United States, Italy and Spain. Nucleic acid was either cDNA or gDNA, and it came from T cells, B-cell-depleted T cells, or PBMCs.

How the authors handled the data: From reference gene primer amplification, estimates of nucleated cell counts were derived. The method was immunoSEQ multiplex PCR; TCRdb's version includes in-frame clones alone and lacks a portion of them. That table furnishes V, J and clone size, whereas the DNA furnished D and trimming. The table shows 410,000 or so clones, with approximately 90% occurring only once. This CDR3 region has 16 residues. Germline CDR1 and CDR2: LNHDA and SQIVND (reference sequence). After removal of 7 bases from V and 0 bases from J, the junction contained 10 bases not matched to a gene. Seattle cases were enrolled at active infection and followed longitudinally.

This chain connects TRBV19 to TRBJ1-2, with 8 bases that match TRBD1. Sequenced input: peripheral blood. The sequence derives from a woman between 40 and 55 years old with COVID-19, enrolled during active disease. The CDR3 here is CASTLSGGLANYGYTF. CDR3 sequence (DNA): TGTGCCAGTACTTTGTCAGGGGGCCTAGCTAACTATGGCTACACCTTC.